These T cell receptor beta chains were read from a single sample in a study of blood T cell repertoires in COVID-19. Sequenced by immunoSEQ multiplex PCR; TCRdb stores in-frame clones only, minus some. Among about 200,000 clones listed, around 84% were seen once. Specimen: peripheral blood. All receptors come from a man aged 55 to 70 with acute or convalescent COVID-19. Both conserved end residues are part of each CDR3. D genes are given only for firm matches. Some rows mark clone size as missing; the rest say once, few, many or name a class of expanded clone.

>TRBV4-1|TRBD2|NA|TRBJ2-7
CASSQDRTSGYEQYF
TGCGCCAGCAGCCAAGATCGGACTAGCGGCTACGAGCAGTACTTC
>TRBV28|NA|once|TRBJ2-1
CASSTNGAGPAYNEQFF
TGTGCCAGCAGCACCAACGGGGCGGGGCCAGCCTACAATGAGCAGTTCTTC
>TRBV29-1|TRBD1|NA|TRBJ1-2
CSVIPAGQSNYGYTF
TGCAGCGTGATTCCCGCGGGACAGAGTAACTATGGCTACACCTTC
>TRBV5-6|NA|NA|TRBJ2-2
CASSLGLRGTGELFF
TGTGCCAGCAGCTTGGGACTGAGGGGGACCGGGGAGCTGTTTTTT
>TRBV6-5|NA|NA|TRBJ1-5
CASTKREGNQPQHF
TGTGCCAGCACCAAACGGGAAGGCAATCAGCCCCAGCATTTT
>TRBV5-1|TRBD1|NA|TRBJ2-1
CASSLRAWVPGQGTYNEQFF
TGCGCCAGCAGCTTGAGAGCTTGGGTTCCGGGACAGGGAACCTACAATGAGCAGTTCTTC
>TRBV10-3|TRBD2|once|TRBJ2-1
CAISEGLAGGIEQFF
TGTGCCATCAGTGAGGGTCTAGCGGGGGGGATCGAGCAGTTCTTC
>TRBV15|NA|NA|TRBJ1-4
CATSQDGGHNEKLFF
TGTGCCACCAGCCAGGACGGGGGGCATAATGAAAAACTGTTTTTT
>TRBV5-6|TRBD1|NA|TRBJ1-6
CASSLAGTGGFNSPLHF
TGTGCCAGCAGCTTGGCGGGGACAGGGGGGTTTAATTCACCCCTCCACTTT
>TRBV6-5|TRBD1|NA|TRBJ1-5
CASSSDRGNQPQHF
TGTGCCAGCAGTTCGGACAGGGGCAATCAGCCCCAGCATTTT
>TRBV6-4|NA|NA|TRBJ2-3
CASSPLGQHTDTQYF
TGTGCCAGCAGCCCCCTCGGACAGCACACAGATACGCAGTATTTT
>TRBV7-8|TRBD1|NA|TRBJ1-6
CASSLAPPDRGSSYNSPLHF
TGTGCCAGCAGCTTAGCGCCTCCGGACAGGGGGAGCTCCTATAATTCACCCCTCCACTTT
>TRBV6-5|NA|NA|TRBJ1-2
CASSYSNYYGYTF
TGTGCCAGCAGTTACTCGAACTACTATGGCTACACCTTC
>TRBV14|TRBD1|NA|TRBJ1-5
CASSQDWGQGSQPQHF
TGTGCCAGCAGCCAAGATTGGGGACAGGGCTCGCAGCCCCAGCATTTT
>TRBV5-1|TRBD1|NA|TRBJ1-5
CASSSGQGANQPQHF
TGCGCCAGCAGCTCGGGACAGGGGGCCAATCAGCCCCAGCATTTT
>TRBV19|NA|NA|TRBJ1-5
CASSMQGVSNQPQHF
TGTGCCAGTAGTATGCAAGGGGTTAGCAATCAGCCCCAGCATTTT
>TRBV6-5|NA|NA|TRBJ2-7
CASSYSAGPQYEQYF
TGTGCCAGCAGTTACTCTGCGGGGCCTCAGTACGAGCAGTACTTC
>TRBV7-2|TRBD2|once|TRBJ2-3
CASSLSAGGTDTQYF
TGTGCCAGCAGCTTATCGGCGGGGGGCACAGATACGCAGTATTTT
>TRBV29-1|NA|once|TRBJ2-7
CSVVTGRTYEQYF
TGCAGCGTTGTCACAGGGAGAACCTACGAGCAGTACTTC
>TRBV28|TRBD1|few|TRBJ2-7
CASSRTGPSYEQYF
TGTGCCAGCAGTCGGACAGGCCCTTCCTACGAGCAGTACTTC
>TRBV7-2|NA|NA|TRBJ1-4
CASSLALGASEKLFF
TGTGCCAGCAGCTTAGCGCTGGGGGCAAGTGAAAAACTGTTTTTT
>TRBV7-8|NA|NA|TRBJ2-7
CASSLLSRQVIPYEQYF
TGTGCCAGCAGCTTACTTTCCCGACAGGTTATCCCCTACGAGCAGTACTTC